The present T cell receptor (beta chain) was sequenced within a study of shared clonotypes between healthy human individuals. In the study overall: Sampling drew on donors who were a couple of women and three men aged 18 to 49. Broader study findings: The naive CD4 repertoires of a handful of donors were compared, and around 4.9% of clonotypes were shared. Lower generation probabilities were found for non-shared clonotypes than for those shared by all four donors.

For this clone: What it binds is unknown.

Assay runs were performed at deep level. This table comes from immunoSEQ multiplex PCR, and its TCRdb copy is limited to in-frame clones, with some not included. This table holds roughly 2.6 million clones, around nine tenths found once. The TCR was taken from a man in his late teens or twenties in good health. Sequencing used naive CD4+ T cells sorted from blood. Stated subset: CD45RA+ positively selected.

As DNA, the CDR3 is TGTGCCAGCGGGGGGACAGGGACCAACACCGGGGAGCTGTTTTTT. Translated, it gives CASGGTGTNTGELFF. The chain carries TRBV11-2 and TRBJ2-2; 9 bases are shared with TRBD1. Germline CDR1 and CDR2: SGHAT and FQNNGV. The CDR3 is made up of 15 amino acids. V lost 8 bases to trimming and J lost 2 bases; unmatched junction nucleotides: 6.